Presented here are 3 T cell receptor beta chains from one specimen sequenced in a study of T-cell reconstitution after alpha-beta-depleted transplantation in children. Construction of the TCRbeta library involved unique molecular identifiers. Each CDR3 protein is one row after TCRdb ran MiXCR on the PCR reads. The sample records hundreds of thousands of distinct CDR3 sequences, approximately 12% being singletons. This specimen was PBMCs from the stem cell graft donor, taken from the stem cell graft. The receptors originated from a human donor who donated a stem cell graft to a child with combined immunodeficiency.

This clonotype has more than one count but fewer than ten. This chain links TRBV10-3 with TRBJ2-7; 7 nucleotides line up with TRBD2. With 2 bases clipped from V and 7 bases from J, the junction kept 11 bases outside the gene matches. The CDR3 covers 15 residues. In germline, CDR1 is ENHRY, CDR2 SYGVKD. The CDR3 reads CAISEGGVRAGEQYF. The CDR3 DNA follows: TGTGCCATCAGTGAGGGAGGAGTCCGAGCGGGGGAGCAGTACTTC.

This clonotype was counted only a few times. J is TRBJ2-5 and V is TRBV9; 7 bases fit TRBD2. The CDR3 extends over 15 amino acids. The J segment lost 4 bases and the V segment lost 0 bases, leaving 6 bases of the junction unmatched. Germline V gene lookup returns CDR1 SGDLS and CDR2 YYNGEE. The CDR3: CASSVGAGAGETQYF. In DNA form, the CDR3 reads TGTGCCAGCAGCGTAGGGGCGGGAGCGGGAGAGACCCAGTACTTC.

This clonotype occurred a few times. The gene calls are TRBV11-3 and TRBJ2-3; D ambiguous. V lost 9 bases to trimming and J lost 6 bases, with 16 bases between them. From germline, CDR1 is SGHNT and CDR2 YENEEA. The CDR3 contains 13 residues. CDR3 sequence reads: CASTGVRFDTQYF. The CDR3 DNA reads TGTGCCAGTACTGGGGTTAGGTTCGATACGCAGTATTTT.